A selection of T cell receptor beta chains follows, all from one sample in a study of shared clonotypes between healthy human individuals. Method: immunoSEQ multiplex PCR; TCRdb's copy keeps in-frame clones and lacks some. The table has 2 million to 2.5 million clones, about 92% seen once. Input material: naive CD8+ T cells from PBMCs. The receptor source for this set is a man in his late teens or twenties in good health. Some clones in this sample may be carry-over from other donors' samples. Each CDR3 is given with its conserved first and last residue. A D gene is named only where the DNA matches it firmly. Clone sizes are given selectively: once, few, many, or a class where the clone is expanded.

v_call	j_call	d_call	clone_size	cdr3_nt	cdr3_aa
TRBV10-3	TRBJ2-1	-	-	TGTGCCATCGGTTGGTCAGAGACCTACAATGAGCAGTTCTTC	CAIGWSETYNEQFF
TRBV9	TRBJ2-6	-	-	TGTGCCAGCAGCACTCGTTCTACAGGCACTGGGGCCAACGTCCTGACTTTC	CASSTRSTGTGANVLTF
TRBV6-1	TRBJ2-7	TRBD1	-	TGTGCCAGCAGTGCCGGGACAGGGGGCTCCTACGAGCAGTACTTC	CASSAGTGGSYEQYF
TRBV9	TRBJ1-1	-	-	TGTGCCAGCAGCGATCCCTTGGGGGGGGAAGCTTTCTTT	CASSDPLGGEAFF
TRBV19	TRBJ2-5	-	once	TGTGCCAGTAGACTTCGAGGGGGAGCGACCCAAGAGACCCAGTACTTC	CASRLRGGATQETQYF
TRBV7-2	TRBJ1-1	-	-	TGTGCCAGCAGCTTAGCTGGCGTTAGAGCTGAAGCTTTCTTT	CASSLAGVRAEAFF
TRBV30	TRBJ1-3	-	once	TGTGCCTCGGACAGAGACTCTGGAAACACCATATATTTT	CASDRDSGNTIYF
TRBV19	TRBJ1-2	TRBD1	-	TGTGCCACCAGGCCAATTCGGACAGGGGGACACTATGGCTACACCTTC	CATRPIRTGGHYGYTF
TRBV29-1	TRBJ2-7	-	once	TGCAGCGTTGTTTCTCCGGGACTCGGCGAGCAGTACTTC	CSVVSPGLGEQYF
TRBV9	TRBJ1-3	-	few	TGTGCCAGCAGCGTAGGAGGGGTTGGAAACACCATATATTTT	CASSVGGVGNTIYF
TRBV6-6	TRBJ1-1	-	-	TGTGCCAGCAGTTCCGCGCGGACAGACGAAGCTTTCTTT	CASSSARTDEAFF
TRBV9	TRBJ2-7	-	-	TGTGCCAGCAGCCTAATGACGGGTTACGAGCAGTACTTC	CASSLMTGYEQYF
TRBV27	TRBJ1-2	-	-	TGTGCCAGCAGAGAAACCGGGACCGAGAACTATGGCTACACCTTC	CASRETGTENYGYTF
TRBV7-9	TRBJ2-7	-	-	TGTGCCAGCAGCTTAGCGGTGGGGGTTGAGCAGTACTTC	CASSLAVGVEQYF
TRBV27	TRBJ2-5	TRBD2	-	TGTGCCAGCAGTTTTCTTGGCGGGAGTGAGACCCAGTACTTC	CASSFLGGSETQYF
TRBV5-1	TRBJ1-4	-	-	TGCGCCAGCGGACCCGACAGGAGGAATGAAAAACTGTTTTTT	CASGPDRRNEKLFF
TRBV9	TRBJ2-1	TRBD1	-	TGTGCCAGCAGCGCCGGGACAGGGGGCTTTAATGAGCAGTTCTTC	CASSAGTGGFNEQFF
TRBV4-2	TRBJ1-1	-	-	TGTGCCAGCGCCGATGCCTGGGAAGTGGGTACTGAAGCTTTCTTT	CASADAWEVGTEAFF
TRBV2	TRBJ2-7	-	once	TGTGCCAGCAGTGACGCAGCAGAAGAAGACTACGAGCAGTACTTC	CASSDAAEEDYEQYF
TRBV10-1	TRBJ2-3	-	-	TGCGCCAGCAGTGAGACTCGTTCCCTGGAAGATACGCAGTATTTT	CASSETRSLEDTQYF
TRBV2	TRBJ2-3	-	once	TGTGCCAGCAGTGAAGGATTGTTAAGCACAGATACGCAGTATTTT	CASSEGLLSTDTQYF
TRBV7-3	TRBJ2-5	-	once	TGTGCCAGCAGCTTAACGTTGGGCGAGACCCAGTACTTC	CASSLTLGETQYF
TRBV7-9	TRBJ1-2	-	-	TGTGCCAGCAGCTTAGACAGGGTGCACCGTAATGGCTACACCTTC	CASSLDRVHRNGYTF
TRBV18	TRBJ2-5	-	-	TGTGCCAGGAAAATACCTCGGGCAGGAGCGAGGGAGACCCAGTACTTC	CARKIPRAGARETQYF
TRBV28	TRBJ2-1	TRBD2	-	TGTGCCAGCACCGGACTAGCGGGAGGGGAATCCTACAATGAGCAGTTCTTC	CASTGLAGGESYNEQFF
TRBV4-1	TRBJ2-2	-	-	TGCGCCAGCAGCCAAGATGCAGGAAGGTGGACCGGGGAGCTGTTTTTT	CASSQDAGRWTGELFF
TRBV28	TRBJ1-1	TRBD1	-	TGTGCCGGCAGTTTACTACCAGGGGGGAACACTGAAGCTTTCTTT	CAGSLLPGGNTEAFF
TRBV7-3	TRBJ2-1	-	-	TGTGCCAGCAGCTTTTTGGTCAGTTCCTACAATGAGCAGTTCTTC	CASSFLVSSYNEQFF
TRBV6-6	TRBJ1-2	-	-	TGTGCCAGCAGTTATGGCGAGTACTATGGCTACACCTTC	CASSYGEYYGYTF
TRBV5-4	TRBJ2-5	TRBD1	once	TGTGCCAGCAGCTATCGGACAGGCCTTCACGCCGGGACCCAGTACTTC	CASSYRTGLHAGTQYF
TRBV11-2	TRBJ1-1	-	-	TGTGCCAGCAGCTCTCACCCTAACACCGGACAGCGGAACACTGAAGCTTTCTTT	CASSSHPNTGQRNTEAFF
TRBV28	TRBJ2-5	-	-	TGTGCCAGCACCTTGGGACGGTTCGGAGAGACCCAGTACTTC	CASTLGRFGETQYF
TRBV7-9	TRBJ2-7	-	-	TGTGCCAGCAGCTTAGAGGGAAATCCCTCCTACGAGCAGTACTTC	CASSLEGNPSYEQYF
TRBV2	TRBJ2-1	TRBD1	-	TGTGCCAGCAGGAAAACAGGGGGGATCTACAATGAGCAGTTCTTC	CASRKTGGIYNEQFF
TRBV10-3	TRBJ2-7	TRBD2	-	TGTGCCACCACCGTGGGACTAGCGGGATCCAGTAGTTACGAGCAGTACTTC	CATTVGLAGSSSYEQYF
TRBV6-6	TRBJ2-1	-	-	TGTGCCAGCAGTTATAACGAGCAGTTCTTC	CASSYNEQFF
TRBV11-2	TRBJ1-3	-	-	TGTGCCAGCAGATCAAGGAGCGGTAGCTCTGGAAACACCATATATTTT	CASRSRSGSSGNTIYF
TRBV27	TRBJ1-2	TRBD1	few	TGTGCCAGCAGTATAGGAGCAGGGGGGACCTATGGCTACACCTTC	CASSIGAGGTYGYTF
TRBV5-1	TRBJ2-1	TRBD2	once	TGCGCCAGCACCGAGGCGGGGAGGGATTTTTACAATGAGCAGTTCTTC	CASTEAGRDFYNEQFF
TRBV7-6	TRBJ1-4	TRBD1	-	TGTGCCAGCAGCTCGGGACAGTTTTTTGAAAAACTGTTTTTT	CASSSGQFFEKLFF
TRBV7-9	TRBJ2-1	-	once	TGTGCCAGCAGCTCGGCTCGGGAGCAGTTCTTC	CASSSAREQFF
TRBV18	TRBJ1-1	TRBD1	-	TGTGCCAGCTCACCACGAACGACAGGGAGGTCTGAAGCTTTCTTT	CASSPRTTGRSEAFF
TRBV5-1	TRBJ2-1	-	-	TGCGCCAGCAGCCCGGGCCAGTACAATGAGCAGTTCTTC	CASSPGQYNEQFF
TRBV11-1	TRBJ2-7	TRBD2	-	TGTGCCAGCAGCCCCGGGTGGTCTAGCGGATTGGACGAGCAGTACTTC	CASSPGWSSGLDEQYF
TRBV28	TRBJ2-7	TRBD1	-	TGTGCCAGCAGTCTACAGGGGGCTGGCTACGAGCAGTACTTC	CASSLQGAGYEQYF
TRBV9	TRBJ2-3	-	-	TGTGCCAGCTCCCTTGGGGGGGCAGGGGCGAATTTT	CASSLGGAGANF
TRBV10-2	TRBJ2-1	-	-	TGCGCCAGCAGTGATCACAATGAGCAGTTCTTC	CASSDHNEQFF
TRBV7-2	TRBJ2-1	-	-	TGTGCCAGCAGCTTAGGCGGGCCGGGGAATGAGCAGTTCTTC	CASSLGGPGNEQFF
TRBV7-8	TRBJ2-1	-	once	TGTGCCAGCAGCTTACGTGGGTTCGATGAGCAGTTCTTC	CASSLRGFDEQFF
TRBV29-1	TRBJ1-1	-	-	TGCAGCGTTGTGGCCCCAGGGATCAACACTGAAGCTTTCTTT	CSVVAPGINTEAFF
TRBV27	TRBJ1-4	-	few	TGTGCCAGCAGTTGGGGGGGAGCTAATGAAAAACTGTTTTTT	CASSWGGANEKLFF
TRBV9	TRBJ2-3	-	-	TGTGCCAGCAGCGTAGGGGGCCGGGCAGATACGCAGTATTTT	CASSVGGRADTQYF
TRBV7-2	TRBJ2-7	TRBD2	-	TGTGCCAGCAGCTTCCTAGCGGGAGTTGAGCAGTACTTC	CASSFLAGVEQYF
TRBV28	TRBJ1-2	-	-	TGTGCCAGCAGTCACCGGGACCGCCAATCAGCAAACTATGGCTACACCTTC	CASSHRDRQSANYGYTF
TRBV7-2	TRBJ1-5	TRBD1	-	TGTGCCAGCAGTGTTAACAGGGGAAGCAATCAGCCCCAGCATTTT	CASSVNRGSNQPQHF
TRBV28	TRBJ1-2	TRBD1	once	TGTGCCAGCAGCAACAGGGGGCGCGTCTATGGCTACACCTTC	CASSNRGRVYGYTF
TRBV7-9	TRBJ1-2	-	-	TGTGCCAGCAGCTTAGGGCGGGAGAACTATGGCTACACCTTC	CASSLGRENYGYTF
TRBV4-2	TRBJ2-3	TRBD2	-	TGTGCCAGCAGCCAAGTGGTTGGCGGGAGGGCCGATCCAGATACGCAGTATTTT	CASSQVVGGRADPDTQYF